This TCR beta chain was identified during a study of cytomegalovirus exposure and HLA in healthy donors. Background on the study: Earlier sequencing of approximately 200 million T cells yielded roughly 100 million unique TCR beta sequences. Overall study findings and caveats: Based on reports, TCR beta sequences accurately predicted HLA-A and HLA-B alleles for most subjects. It was reportedly the case that the classifier diagnosed cytomegalovirus status with high specificity and sensitivity.

Primers included in the PCR were 60 Vbeta and 13 Jbeta primers. Original processing notes: Later analysis identified tens of millions of unique TCR beta chains, roughly 11 million shared. Profiled with immunoSEQ multiplex PCR; TCRdb holds only in-frame clones, not every one. Clone size and the V and J calls come from that table; the DNA yielded D and trimming. Here the sample spans around 150,000 clones, approximately 80% being singletons. This CDR3 has 17 amino acids. For this clone: Its cognate antigen is unknown.

The sequencing input was PBMCs. The chain links TRBV21-1 to TRBJ1-2; the DNA was not compared with TRBD1, the D call given in the table. TRBV21-1 corresponds to a pseudogene. This TCR derives from a woman younger than 45 in good health and CMV-seropositive. Written as DNA, the CDR3 is TGTGCCAGCAGCAAAGCGCCCTTGGTTAGTAGAGGGGGAGGCTACACCTTC. This translates into CASSKAPLVSRGGGYTF.